This T cell receptor beta chain was profiled in a study of blood T cell repertoires in COVID-19. Study in general: The origin of the acute and convalescent COVID-19 samples was the United States, Italy and Spain. From T cells, B-cell-depleted T cells, or PBMCs came the material, which was cDNA or gDNA.

As processed by the authors: Estimation of nucleated cell counts relied on the amplification of reference gene primers. Profiled with immunoSEQ multiplex PCR; TCRdb holds only in-frame clones, not every one. V and J calls and clone size come straight from that table; D and trimming were deduced from the DNA. The sample comprises approximately 150,000 clones, 86% of which are singletons, and 3% to 4% rests with the top ten. Trimming cost V 7 bases and J 3 bases, with 16 bases left between them. The CDR3 consists of 14 residues. Looked up from germline, CDR1 is MDHEN and CDR2 is SYDVKM. Sequencing was performed on peripheral blood. The receptor's source is a man aged 65 to 85 with acute or convalescent COVID-19. The chain joins TRBV28 to TRBJ2-7; the D gene is possibly TRBD2 (5 bases). CDR3 residues: CASNSGLPNYEQYF. CDR3 DNA sequence: TGTGCCAGCAATTCAGGACTGCCCAACTACGAGCAGTACTTC.